Listed here are 22 T cell receptor beta chains from one sample, sequenced in a study of blood T cell repertoires in COVID-19. Here immunoSEQ multiplex PCR was the method, and the copy in TCRdb shows in-frame clones only, minus some. The data show about 200,000 clones, about nine tenths seen once. The specimen sequenced was PBMCs or T cells enriched from blood (not recorded which). These receptors were taken from a woman in her twenties or thirties who had recovered from COVID-19.

The chain has TRBV7-9 and TRBJ1-1; possibly TRBD1 for D (6 bases). V lost 5 bases and J 6 bases, leaving 7 bases between the germline ends. The CDR3 covers 11 residues. Germline CDR1 and CDR2: SEHNR and FQNEAQ (reference sequence). CDR3 protein: CASSEGAEAFF. Written as DNA, the CDR3 is TGTGCCAGCAGCGAGGGGGCTGAAGCTTTCTTT. The complete variable domain, with remaining parts taken from reference TRBV7-9 and TRBJ1-1, reads DTGVSQNPRHKITKRGQNVTFRCDPISEHNRLYWYRQTLGQGPEFLTYFQNEAQLEKSRLLSDRFSAERPKGSFSTLEIQRTEQGDSAMYLCASSEGAEAFFGQGTRLTVV.

The chain has TRBV27 and TRBJ2-6; possibly TRBD2 for D (5 bases). This CDR3 spans 15 amino acids. The germline V and J ends were trimmed by 1 base and 1 base, with 5 bases remaining between them. Germline CDR1 and CDR2: MNHEY and SMNVEV (reference sequence). This CDR3 reads CASSLWTSGANVLTF. CDR3 nucleotide sequence: TGTGCCAGCAGTTTATGGACTTCTGGGGCCAACGTCCTGACTTTC.

This chain connects TRBV7-2 to TRBJ1-2; 8 nucleotides agree with TRBD1. Germline V gives CDR1 SGHTA, CDR2 FQGNSA. The CDR3 has 17 residues. After removal of 3 bases from V and 0 bases from J, the junction contained 9 bases not matched to a gene. Written as DNA, the CDR3 is TGTGCCAGCAGCTTCACAGGGGGGATCTCCGCTAACTATGGCTACACCTTC. Its protein is CASSFTGGISANYGYTF.

The J gene is TRBJ2-1, the V gene TRBV4-2; TRBD2 matches 7 bases. CDR1 is LGHNA and CDR2 is YNFKEQ in the germline V gene. J lost 4 bases, V lost 0 bases, and 6 bases had no gene match. CDR3 length equals 16 residues. The CDR3: CASSQEAGVGYNEQFF. The CDR3 DNA follows: TGTGCCAGCAGCCAAGAGGCGGGAGTAGGATACAATGAGCAGTTCTTC.

V is TRBV19 and J is TRBJ1-2, with TRBD1 as a possible D gene (5 bases). The CDR3 has 13 residues. In germline, CDR1 is LNHDA, CDR2 SQIVND (reference sequence). The V gene lost 1 base and the J gene lost 4 bases, with 7 bases spanning the gap. The CDR3 reads CASSIVTGYGYTF. CDR3 in DNA: TGTGCCAGTAGTATAGTAACAGGCTATGGCTACACCTTC.

The rearrangement links TRBV29-1 to TRBJ2-7; TRBD1 aligns across 8 bases. Germline V lookup: CDR1 SQVTM, CDR2 ANQGSEA. V lost 7 bases to trimming and J lost 6 bases; unmatched junction nucleotides: 5. The CDR3 totals 11 residues. The CDR3 reads CSALTGAEQYF. CDR3 sequence (DNA): TGCAGCGCCCTGACAGGGGCCGAGCAGTACTTC.

There are a few counts of this clone. V gene TRBV30 combines with J gene TRBJ2-7, with D possibly matching TRBD1 (5 bases). Between the trimmed V and J ends, which lost 3 bases and 0 bases, there was a span of 9 bases. There are 13 residues in the CDR3. Germline CDR1 reads GTSNPN; CDR2 reads SVGIG (reference sequence). The CDR3 DNA is TGTGCCTGGAGGGGGCCTCACTCCTACGAGCAGTACTTC. Its translation is CAWRGPHSYEQYF.

The chain combines TRBV5-1 with TRBJ2-5, with 9 bases lining up with TRBD1. J gave up 2 bases and V 4 bases, and 12 bases lay outside the gene matches. This CDR3 has 17 amino acids. Germline loops: CDR1 SGHRS, CDR2 YFSETQ. The CDR3 DNA is TGCGCCAGCAGCCGTCTCGGGCTGACAGGGGGGCAAGAGACCCAGTACTTC. This encodes CASSRLGLTGGQETQYF.

V and J are TRBV6-5 and TRBJ1-1; tentatively, D is TRBD1 (5 bases). V dropped 5 bases and J dropped 10 bases, with 11 bases sitting between them. Germline V gene sequence: CDR1 MNHEY, CDR2 SVGAGI. This CDR3 has 11 amino acids. The CDR3 DNA reads as TGTGCCAGCAGTCAGGGTTTGAGAGCTTTCTTT. As protein: CASSQGLRAFF.

V gene TRBV3-1 (or the pseudogene TRBV3-2) combines with J gene TRBJ1-1, with a possible D match to TRBD1 (6 bases). From germline, CDR1 is LGHDT and CDR2 YNNKEL (reference sequence). The CDR3 extends over 14 amino acids. Between the trimmed V and J ends, which lost 4 bases and 1 base, there was a span of 10 bases. The CDR3 loop is CASSLTGTNTEAFF. CDR3 DNA: TGTGCCAGCAGCCTGACAGGTACGAACACTGAAGCTTTCTTT.

The V gene is TRBV10-3, the J gene TRBJ2-7, with no clear D. V was pared by 7 bases and J by 3 bases, with 13 bases between. The CDR3 is 13 residues long. Germline values: CDR1 ENHRY, CDR2 SYGVKD. Here the CDR3 reads CAIMSNGNYEQYF. CDR3 in DNA: TGTGCCATCATGTCGAACGGTAACTACGAGCAGTACTTC.

V gene TRBV7-2 combines with J gene TRBJ2-1; 9 bases fit TRBD2. Germline CDR1 reads SGHTA; CDR2 reads FQGNSA. After removal of 5 bases from V and 6 bases from J, the junction contained 5 bases not matched to a gene. The CDR3 is 14 amino acids. CDR3 protein: CASSPLAGVNEQFF. The CDR3 region has the DNA TGTGCCAGCAGCCCCTTAGCGGGGGTCAATGAGCAGTTCTTC.

The rearrangement joins TRBV6-5 to TRBJ2-7; TRBD2 agrees at 11 bases. In germline, CDR1 is MNHEY, CDR2 SVGAGI. The CDR3 loop spans 15 amino acids. With V trimmed by 1 base and J by 7 bases, 6 bases remained unmatched. In nucleotides, the CDR3 is TGTGCCAGCAGTTACTTACTAGCGGGAGCCGGGGAGCAGTACTTC. It yields the protein CASSYLLAGAGEQYF.

The rearrangement uses TRBV2 and TRBJ1-4; no clear D. The CDR3 length is 14 residues. The V gene lost 7 bases and the J gene lost 0 bases, with 9 bases spanning the gap. The V gene's germline CDR1 is SNHLY and CDR2 FYNNEI. DNA for the CDR3: TGTGCCAGCAAGCTTGGAGCAACTAATGAAAAACTGTTTTTT. Amino acid sequence: CASKLGATNEKLFF.

This chain links TRBV27 with TRBJ1-2, with D possibly matching TRBD1 (6 bases). Looked up from germline, CDR1 is MNHEY and CDR2 is SMNVEV (reference sequence). CDR3 length: 18 residues. V lost 7 bases and J 0 bases, leaving 24 bases between the germline ends. This CDR3 reads CASKLVESAGQANYGYTF. CDR3 sequence (DNA): TGTGCCAGCAAACTTGTCGAGTCAGCGGGACAAGCTAACTATGGCTACACCTTC.

The rearrangement joins TRBV28 to TRBJ2-2; 7 nucleotides line up with TRBD1. V lost 7 bases and J lost 3; bases outside the gene matches: 11. The CDR3 contains 16 residues. Germline values: CDR1 MDHEN, CDR2 SYDVKM. CDR3 sequence reads: CASTQSHGQDTGELFF. The CDR3 DNA follows: TGTGCCAGCACCCAATCCCACGGACAGGACACCGGGGAGCTGTTTTTT.

As to this clone: One junction end disagrees with the germline gene, perhaps due to a read error. The chain joins TRBV6-1 to TRBJ1-4, with D uncertain. Germline CDR1 is MNHNS and CDR2 is SASEGT. This CDR3 has 14 amino acids. Written as DNA, the CDR3 is TGTGCCAGCCGTGAGGGTACAGTCGATGAAAAACTGTTTTTT. Residues: CASREGTVDEKLFF.

There are a few counts of this clone. The rearrangement links TRBV24-1 to TRBJ1-1, with D perhaps TRBD1 (5 bases). Trimming removed 5 bases from V and 2 bases from J, with 14 bases in between. The CDR3 length is 15 residues. Per germline, CDR1 KGHDR and CDR2 SFDVKD. The CDR3 spells CATSVGGTINTEAFF. The CDR3 DNA reads TGTGCCACCAGTGTGGGGGGTACAATTAACACTGAAGCTTTCTTT.

This chain uses TRBV27 with TRBJ2-1; D remains ambiguous. V dropped 6 bases and J dropped 0 bases, with 12 bases sitting between them. This CDR3 spans 15 amino acids. Germline-derived CDR1 and CDR2 are MNHEY and SMNVEV (reference sequence). Here the CDR3 DNA reads TGTGCCAGCAGACGAAGTAGCAGCTCCTACAATGAGCAGTTCTTC. Translation: CASRRSSSSYNEQFF.

This rearrangement joins TRBV11-3 to TRBJ1-2; D call uncertain. CDR3 length: 16 residues. Looked up from germline, CDR1 is SGHNT and CDR2 is YENEEA. The V and J ends lost 5 bases and 0 bases respectively, with 16 bases between them. CDR3 residues: CASSPRGLKANYGYTF. CDR3 in DNA: TGTGCCAGCAGCCCACGTGGGCTGAAAGCTAACTATGGCTACACCTTC.

This clone is a singleton in its sample. The chain joins TRBV27 to TRBJ2-7, with 8 bases lining up with TRBD2. After removal of 5 bases from V and 2 bases from J, the junction contained 5 bases not matched to a gene. In germline, CDR1 is MNHEY, CDR2 SMNVEV (reference sequence). The length of the CDR3 is 14 residues. CDR3 sequence: CASSPRLATYEQYF. Here the CDR3 DNA reads TGTGCCAGCAGTCCGCGACTAGCGACCTACGAGCAGTACTTC.

This chain connects TRBV24-1 to TRBJ1-5, with a tentative D call TRBD1 (5 bases). CDR3 length: 13 amino acids. The V end lost 3 bases, the J end lost 4 bases, and 6 bases lay between the germline ends. The germline gives CDR1 KGHDR, CDR2 SFDVKD. The CDR3 loop is CATSDRGNQPQHF. CDR3 DNA: TGTGCCACCAGTGATAGGGGTAATCAGCCCCAGCATTTT.